This T cell receptor beta chain originates from a study of vaccination and CD4 T cells after COVID-19. Whole-study findings and limits: Spike mono-reactivity was the property of 304 of 307 vaccine-specific clones in convalescent patients. Relatively few convalescent patients were studied; early post-infection timepoints were not included.

An Oncomine TCR Beta short-read assay was used to sequence the DNA from cultured CD4+ T cells. TCRdb re-called the PCR reads with MiXCR, one entry per CDR3 protein. The profile shows 10,000 to 12,000 distinct CDR3 sequences, roughly 28% of them singletons. Germline lookup yields CDR1 MDHEN and CDR2 SYDVKM. This CDR3 comprises 11 residues. V was clipped by 2 bases and J by 11 bases, with 9 bases between them. This clonotype was counted between two and nine times. Antigen: not known. The treatment was: roughly 10-day PBMC culture with coronavirus spike peptide pools or control peptides (ViraFEST assay). Under the ViraFEST approach, antigen-specific T cells were expanded with peptide pools and TCRs subsequently sequenced. On days 3 and 7, half the medium was swapped for fresh IL-2-containing medium.

The source is a human donor who had recovered from COVID-19. Sequencing input: CD4+ T cells from blood, cultured in vitro. The gene calls are TRBV28 and TRBJ1-1; D remains unclear. The CDR3 DNA reads as TGTGCCAGCAGTTTAGTAGGGTTGGCTTTCTTT. This translates into CASSLVGLAFF.